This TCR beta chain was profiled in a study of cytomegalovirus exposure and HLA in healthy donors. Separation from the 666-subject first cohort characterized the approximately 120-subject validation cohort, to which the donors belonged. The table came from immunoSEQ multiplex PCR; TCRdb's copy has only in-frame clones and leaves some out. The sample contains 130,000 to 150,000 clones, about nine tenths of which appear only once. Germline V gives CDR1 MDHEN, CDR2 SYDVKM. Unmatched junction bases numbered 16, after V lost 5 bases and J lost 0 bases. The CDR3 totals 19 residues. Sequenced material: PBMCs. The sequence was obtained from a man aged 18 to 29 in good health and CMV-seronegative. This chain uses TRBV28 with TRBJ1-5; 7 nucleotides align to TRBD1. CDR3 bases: TGTGCCAGCAGTCGCCCTCACCAGGGGGAATGGCTTAGCAATCAGCCCCAGCATTTT. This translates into CASSRPHQGEWLSNQPQHF. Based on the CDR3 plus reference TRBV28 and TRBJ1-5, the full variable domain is DVKVTQSSRYLVKRTGEKVFLECVQDMDHENMFWYRQDPGLGLRLIYFSYDVKMKEKGDIPEGYSVSREKKERFSLILESASTNQTSMYLCASSRPHQGEWLSNQPQHFGDGTRLSIL.